The sequence of this T cell receptor (beta chain) was determined in a study of blood T cell repertoires in COVID-19. Sequenced by immunoSEQ multiplex PCR; TCRdb stores in-frame clones only, minus some. Of around 430,000 clones in the sample, around nine tenths were seen once. The V and J ends lost 3 bases and 1 base, in that order; junction bases with no gene match: 3. Looked up from germline, CDR1 is SGHKS and CDR2 is YYEKEE (reference sequence). The CDR3 consists of 14 residues. Cohort 3 donors counted as recovered after two negative PCRs, clearance, or resolved symptoms. Material for sequencing was PBMCs or T cells enriched from blood (not recorded which). The chain recombines TRBV5-5 with TRBJ1-1; 7 bases fit TRBD1. The receptor was derived from a woman between 50 and 59 years old who had recovered from COVID-19. The CDR3 DNA reads TGTGCCAGCAGCTGGGGACAGAAGAACACTGAAGCTTTCTTT. Translated: CASSWGQKNTEAFF.